Each of the 28 T cell receptor beta chains below was sequenced from the same sample in a study of T cell changes during pregnancy in multiple sclerosis. TCRdb's copy holds only in-frame clones and misses some; the assay was immunoSEQ multiplex PCR. The sample shows over 35,000 clones, around nine tenths of them seen only once. This specimen consisted of CD4+ T cells from peripheral blood mononuclear cells, obtained after pregnancy. Source of these receptors: a female donor with multiple sclerosis, enrolled in a pregnancy study.

The rearrangement links TRBV5-1 to TRBJ2-2, with TRBD1 identical over 8 bases. Germline V gene lookup returns CDR1 SGHRS and CDR2 YFSETQ. This CDR3 has 15 amino acids. V was pared by 4 bases and J by 4 bases, with 6 bases of the junction left unmatched. The CDR3 loop is CASSGQGLSTGELFF. The CDR3 nucleotides are TGCGCCAGCAGCGGACAGGGATTGAGCACCGGGGAGCTGTTTTTT.

This sequence joins TRBV18 and TRBJ1-4; no clear D gene. V lost 2 bases to trimming and J lost 7 bases, with 11 bases between them. The CDR3 extends over 14 amino acids. The germline V gene has CDR1 KGHSH and CDR2 LQKENI. This chain's CDR3 is CASSPGRVREKLFF. The CDR3 DNA reads as TGTGCCAGCTCACCAGGGAGGGTGCGTGAAAAACTGTTTTTT.

The V call is TRBV10-3, the J call TRBJ1-1; D gene unclear. The V gene's germline CDR1 is ENHRY and CDR2 SYGVKD. The CDR3 has 14 amino acids. The CDR3 loop reads CATRRENMNTEAFF. CDR3 DNA: TGTGCTACCCGGAGGGAAAACATGAACACTGAAGCTTTCTTT.

This chain joins TRBV30 and TRBJ1-1; TRBD1 agrees at 8 bases. CDR1 and CDR2 from the germline V gene are GTSNPN and SVGIG (reference sequence). The J segment lost 4 bases and the V segment lost 3 bases, leaving 13 bases of the junction unmatched. CDR3 size: 16 residues. CDR3 sequence reads: CAWSPGTGGSATEAFF. CDR3 DNA sequence: TGTGCCTGGAGCCCCGGGACAGGTGGTTCGGCCACTGAAGCTTTCTTT.

This rearrangement joins TRBV11-2 to TRBJ1-2, with 8 bases fitting TRBD1. Germline assignment: CDR1 SGHAT and CDR2 FQNNGV. The trim removed 5 bases at V and 8 bases at J, leaving 10 bases unmatched. The CDR3 length is 14 residues. Here the CDR3 reads CASSATDRVGGYTF. CDR3 sequence (DNA): TGTGCCAGCAGCGCAACGGACAGGGTAGGGGGCTACACCTTC.

This clone was counted once. V gene TRBV2 combines with J gene TRBJ2-3, with D maybe TRBD2 (6 bases). CDR3 size: 12 residues. Germline CDR1 is SNHLY and CDR2 is FYNNEI. Trimming shortened V by 9 bases and J by 0 bases, and 7 bases separated the two germline ends. Here the CDR3 reads CARGTSTDTQYF. As DNA, the CDR3 is TGTGCCAGAGGGACTAGCACAGATACGCAGTATTTT.

There are a few counts of this clone. This chain uses TRBV18 with TRBJ1-1; D unresolved. This CDR3 spans 11 amino acids. Per the germline V gene, CDR1 is KGHSH and CDR2 is LQKENI. Trimming stripped 5 bases from V and 5 bases from J, with 6 bases between. Here the CDR3 reads CASSSETEAFF. Here the CDR3 DNA reads TGTGCCAGCTCATCGGAGACTGAAGCTTTCTTT.

The chain uses TRBV4-1 and TRBJ1-5, with 10 bases lining up with TRBD1. Germline CDR1 and CDR2: MGHRA and YSYEKL. The J segment lost 1 base and the V segment lost 1 base, leaving 7 bases of the junction unmatched. The CDR3 contains 18 residues. The CDR3 nucleotides are TGCGCCAGCAGCCAAGGGCCGGGACAGGGGAGGAGCAATCAGCCCCAGCATTTT. Translation gives CASSQGPGQGRSNQPQHF.

The chain joins TRBV6-1 to TRBJ1-2; 9 positions match TRBD1. The CDR3 sequence is 13 residues long. Germline CDR1 is MNHNS and CDR2 is SASEGT. Germline trimming cut 6 bases from V and 8 bases from J; bases unmatched to any gene: 7. The CDR3 spells CASSQQGAGGYTF. DNA for the CDR3: TGTGCCAGCAGCCAACAGGGGGCGGGAGGCTACACCTTC.

The chain uses TRBV5-4 and TRBJ1-2; TRBD1 matches 7 bases. CDR3 length: 14 residues. CDR1 is SGHNT and CDR2 is YYREEE in the germline V gene (reference sequence). V was pared by 6 bases and J by 2 bases, with 7 bases of the junction left unmatched. The CDR3 spells CASNRQGTNYGYTF. CDR3 nucleotide sequence: TGTGCCAGCAACCGACAGGGAACGAACTATGGCTACACCTTC.

The genes are TRBV18 and TRBJ1-1; TRBD1 matches at 7 bases. The germline V gene encodes CDR1 KGHSH and CDR2 LQKENI. The CDR3 spans 15 residues. V lost 3 bases and J lost 5; bases outside the gene matches: 9. The CDR3 here is CASSPTDRVGTEAFF. As DNA, the CDR3 is TGTGCCAGCTCACCCACCGACAGGGTCGGGACTGAAGCTTTCTTT. The complete variable domain, with remaining parts taken from reference TRBV18 and TRBJ1-1, reads NAGVMQNPRHLVRRRGQEARLRCSPMKGHSHVYWYRQLPEEGLKFMVYLQKENIIDESGMPKERFSAEFPKEGPSILRIQQVVRGDSAAYFCASSPTDRVGTEAFFGQGTRLTVV.

This chain joins TRBV5-8 and TRBJ2-2, with D perhaps TRBD1 (6 bases). Germline V gene data show CDR1 as SGHTS and CDR2 as YDEGEE. Trimming stripped 2 bases from V and 5 bases from J, with 13 bases between. The CDR3 is 15 amino acids. The CDR3 spells CASSFWQGQTGELFF. CDR3 DNA sequence: TGTGCCAGCAGCTTCTGGCAGGGACAAACCGGGGAGCTGTTTTTT.

J is TRBJ1-1 and V is TRBV5-5; D possibly corresponds to TRBD1 (5 bases). The CDR3 covers 16 residues. Trimming cost V 2 bases and J 1 base, with 15 bases left between them. Germline CDR1 is SGHKS and CDR2 is YYEKEE (reference sequence). CDR3 nucleotides: TGTGCCAGCAGCTTCCGGATAGGACATCCGAACACTGAAGCTTTCTTT. Translation: CASSFRIGHPNTEAFF.

This sequence joins TRBV5-1 and TRBJ2-3, with 7 nucleotides matching TRBD2. The V gene end was trimmed by 6 bases and the J gene end by 4 bases; junction bases not matched to a gene: 11. Germline V lookup: CDR1 SGHRS, CDR2 YFSETQ. CDR3 length: 15 amino acids. CDR3 residues: CASKLGAGLADTQYF. The CDR3 DNA is TGCGCCAGCAAGCTGGGAGCGGGGCTGGCAGATACGCAGTATTTT.

The rearrangement uses TRBV2 and TRBJ1-6; unclear D gene. The CDR3 has 13 residues. The germline CDR1 and CDR2 sequences are SNHLY and FYNNEI. The ends were cut back, 4 bases at V and 6 bases at J, with 7 bases in the middle. The CDR3 DNA reads as TGTGCCAGCAGTGGCCAGTCTAATTCACCCCTCCACTTT. Protein sequence: CASSGQSNSPLHF.

The chain recombines TRBV5-1 with TRBJ1-4; 10 bases line up with TRBD1. The germline V gene encodes CDR1 SGHRS and CDR2 YFSETQ. V gave up 4 bases and J gave up 4 bases; unmatched junction bases: 4. There are 15 residues in the CDR3. CDR3: CASSPGQGINEKLFF. CDR3 nucleotides: TGCGCCAGCAGCCCGGGACAGGGGATTAATGAAAAACTGTTTTTT.

CDR3 in DNA: TGTGCCAGCAGCACCAGTCCCCCGGGGTACGAAAACATTCAGTACTTC. Residues: CASSTSPPGYENIQYF. This rearrangement joins TRBV28 to TRBJ2-4, with D possibly TRBD2 on 5 matching bases. Trimming left V 6 bases short and J 5 bases short, with 20 bases between. The CDR3 length is 16 residues. The germline V gene has CDR1 MDHEN and CDR2 SYDVKM.

The chain combines TRBV18 with TRBJ1-2, with 7 bases lining up with TRBD1. J was trimmed by 2 bases and V by 1 base; bases with no gene match: 7. CDR3 length: 16 residues. Germline V lookup: CDR1 KGHSH, CDR2 LQKENI. CDR3 bases: TGTGCCAGCTCACCACGACAGGGCAGCCTGAACTATGGCTACACCTTC. Translating gives CASSPRQGSLNYGYTF.

The chain employs TRBV6-5 and TRBJ2-1; tentatively, D is TRBD1 (6 bases). Germline-derived CDR1 and CDR2 are MNHEY and SVGAGI. The CDR3 has 14 amino acids. V lost 7 bases and J lost 12, with 22 bases in between. This CDR3 is CASNELRGGVGQFF. The CDR3 nucleotides read TGTGCCAGCAACGAACTCCGTGGGGGCGTTGGGCAGTTCTTC.

This chain uses TRBV11-1 with TRBJ2-7, with a possible D match to TRBD2 (6 bases). The CDR3 is 14 residues long. Trimming shortened V by 2 bases and J by 4 bases, and 12 bases separated the two germline ends. The V gene's germline CDR1 is SGHAT and CDR2 FQDESV (reference sequence). The DNA for the CDR3 is TGTGCCAGCAGCTTAAATCCTAGCGCTTACGAGCAGTACTTC. Amino acids: CASSLNPSAYEQYF. Together with reference TRBV11-1 and TRBJ2-7, the CDR3 gives the full variable domain: EAEVAQSPRYKITEKSQAVAFWCDPISGHATLYWYRQILGQGPELLVQFQDESVVDDSQLPKDRFSAERLKGVDSTLKIQPAELGDSAMYLCASSLNPSAYEQYFGPGTRLTVT.

This sequence joins TRBV6-5 and TRBJ1-1, with D perhaps TRBD1 (5 bases). CDR3 length equals 15 residues. CDR1 and CDR2 from the germline V gene are MNHEY and SVGAGI. Trimming removed 6 bases at V and 3 bases at J, with 17 bases between. CDR3 loop: CASRGPWGGDTEAFF. The DNA for the CDR3 is TGTGCCAGCAGGGGGCCCTGGGGTGGGGACACTGAAGCTTTCTTT.

The CDR3 sequence: CASSRGTAALPQHF. CDR3 coding DNA: TGTGCCAGCAGCCGAGGGACAGCCGCCTTGCCCCAGCATTTT. The chain has TRBV5-6 and TRBJ1-5; 7 bases agree with TRBD1. The CDR3 runs 14 residues. V was pared by 4 bases and J by 9 bases, with 10 bases of the junction left unmatched. From germline, CDR1 is SGHDT and CDR2 YYEEEE.

The chain recombines TRBV10-1 with TRBJ1-1; 7 nucleotides align to TRBD1. Trimming cost V 8 bases and J 4 bases; bases outside gene matches: 4. CDR3 length equals 12 residues. Germline loops: CDR1 WNHNN, CDR2 SYGVQD (reference sequence). The CDR3 DNA reads as TGCGCCAGCTACAGGGGTGGCACTGAAGCTTTCTTT. Protein: CASYRGGTEAFF.

V is TRBV30 and J is TRBJ2-1, with 8 bases aligning to TRBD2. Trimming cost V 1 base and J 6 bases; bases outside gene matches: 5. The CDR3 covers 14 residues. Looked up from germline, CDR1 is GTSNPN and CDR2 is SVGIG (reference sequence). The CDR3: CAWSATSEVNEQFF. The CDR3 nucleotides are TGTGCCTGGAGTGCGACTAGCGAAGTCAATGAGCAGTTCTTC.

The chain carries TRBV19 and TRBJ1-1; 8 nucleotides agree with TRBD1. Germline trimming cut 4 bases from V and 3 bases from J; bases unmatched to any gene: 7. The CDR3 has 15 amino acids. From germline, CDR1 is LNHDA and CDR2 SQIVND (reference sequence). This chain's CDR3 is CASSKWGRGHTEAFF. The CDR3 nucleotides are TGTGCCAGTAGTAAATGGGGCAGGGGGCACACTGAAGCTTTCTTT.

The V gene is TRBV2, the J gene TRBJ1-6; the D is unclear. The CDR3 spans 13 residues. The V and J ends lost 1 base and 13 bases respectively, with 11 bases between them. Germline V lookup: CDR1 SNHLY, CDR2 FYNNEI. CDR3 sequence: CASSEDPNGPLHF. DNA for the CDR3: TGTGCCAGCAGTGAAGACCCCAACGGGCCCCTCCACTTT. The full variable domain, completed using reference TRBV2 and TRBJ1-6, is EPEVTQTPSHQVTQMGQEVILRCVPISNHLYFYWYRQILGQKVEFLVSFYNNEISEKSEIFDDQFSVERPDGSNFTLKIRSTKLEDSAMYFCASSEDPNGPLHFGNGTRLTVT.

J is TRBJ1-6 and V is TRBV10-3; D not resolved. This CDR3 has 16 residues. Germline loops: CDR1 ENHRY, CDR2 SYGVKD. The V end lost 8 bases, the J end lost 0 bases, and 14 bases lay between the germline ends. Here the CDR3 DNA reads TGTGCCATCGGTGCTAGAGGAAGCTCCTATAATTCACCCCTCCACTTT. This gives the protein CAIGARGSSYNSPLHF.

The chain joins TRBV15 to TRBJ1-3; TRBD1 is a possible D gene (5 bases). CDR3 size: 18 residues. Looked up from germline, CDR1 is LNHNV and CDR2 is YYDKDF (reference sequence). With 5 bases removed from V and 3 bases from J, the gap between germline ends came to 23 bases. The CDR3 DNA follows: TGTGCCACCAGCTCTTCTTTGTTCGGGGGGGGTTATGGAAACACCATATATTTT. It is translated as CATSSSLFGGGYGNTIYF.